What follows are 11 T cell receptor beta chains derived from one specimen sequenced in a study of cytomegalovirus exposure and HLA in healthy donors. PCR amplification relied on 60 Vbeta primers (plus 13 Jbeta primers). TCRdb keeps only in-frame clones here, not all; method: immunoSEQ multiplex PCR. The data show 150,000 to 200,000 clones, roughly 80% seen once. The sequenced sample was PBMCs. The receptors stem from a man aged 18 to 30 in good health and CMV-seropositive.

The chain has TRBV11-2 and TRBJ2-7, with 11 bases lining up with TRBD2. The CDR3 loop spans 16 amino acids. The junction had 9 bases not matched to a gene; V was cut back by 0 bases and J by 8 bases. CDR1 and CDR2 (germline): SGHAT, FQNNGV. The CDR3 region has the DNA TGTGCCAGCAGCTTAGACCGGACTAGCGGGCCATGGAAGCAGTACTTC. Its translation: CASSLDRTSGPWKQYF. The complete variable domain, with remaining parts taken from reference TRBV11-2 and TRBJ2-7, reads EAGVAQSPRYKIIEKRQSVAFWCNPISGHATLYWYQQILGQGPKLLIQFQNNGVVDDSQLPKDRFSAERLKGVDSTLKIQPAKLEDSAVYLCASSLDRTSGPWKQYFGPGTRLTVT.

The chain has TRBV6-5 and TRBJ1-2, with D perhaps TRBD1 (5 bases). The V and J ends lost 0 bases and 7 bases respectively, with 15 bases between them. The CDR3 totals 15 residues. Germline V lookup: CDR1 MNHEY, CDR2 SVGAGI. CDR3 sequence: CASSYSVQGRIGYTF. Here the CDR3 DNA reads TGTGCCAGCAGTTACTCGGTCCAGGGAAGGATTGGCTACACCTTC.

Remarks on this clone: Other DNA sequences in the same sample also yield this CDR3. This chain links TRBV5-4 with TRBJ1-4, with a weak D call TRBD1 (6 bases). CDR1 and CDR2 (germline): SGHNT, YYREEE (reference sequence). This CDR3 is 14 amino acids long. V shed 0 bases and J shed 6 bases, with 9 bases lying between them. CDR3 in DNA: TGTGCCAGCAGCTTGGAACAGGGAGATGAAAAACTGTTTTTT. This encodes CASSLEQGDEKLFF.

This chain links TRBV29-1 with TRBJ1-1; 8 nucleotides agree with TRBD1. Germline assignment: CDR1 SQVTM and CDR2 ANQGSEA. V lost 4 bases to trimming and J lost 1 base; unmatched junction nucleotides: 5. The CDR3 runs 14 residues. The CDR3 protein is CSVGGQGGNTEAFF. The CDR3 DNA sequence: TGCAGCGTTGGTGGACAGGGAGGGAACACTGAAGCTTTCTTT.

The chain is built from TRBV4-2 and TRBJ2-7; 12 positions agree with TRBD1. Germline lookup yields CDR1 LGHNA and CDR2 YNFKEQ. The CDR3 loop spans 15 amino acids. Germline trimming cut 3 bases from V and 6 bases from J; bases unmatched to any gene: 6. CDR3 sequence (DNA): TGTGCCAGCAGCCAGGGACAGGGGGCACCCAGCGAGCAGTACTTC. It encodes CASSQGQGAPSEQYF.

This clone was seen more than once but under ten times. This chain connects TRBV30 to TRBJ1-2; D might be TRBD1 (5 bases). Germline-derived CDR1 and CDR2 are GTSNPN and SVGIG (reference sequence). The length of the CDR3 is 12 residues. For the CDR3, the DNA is TGTGCACAAACTGCGGGGGGCTATGGCTACACCTTC. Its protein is CAQTAGGYGYTF.

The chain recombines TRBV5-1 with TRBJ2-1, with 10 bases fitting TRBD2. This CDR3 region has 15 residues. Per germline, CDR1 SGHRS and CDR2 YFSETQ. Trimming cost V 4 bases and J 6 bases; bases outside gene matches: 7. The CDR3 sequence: CASSRGLAEGNEQFF. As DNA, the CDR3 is TGCGCCAGCAGCCGCGGACTAGCGGAAGGCAATGAGCAGTTCTTC.

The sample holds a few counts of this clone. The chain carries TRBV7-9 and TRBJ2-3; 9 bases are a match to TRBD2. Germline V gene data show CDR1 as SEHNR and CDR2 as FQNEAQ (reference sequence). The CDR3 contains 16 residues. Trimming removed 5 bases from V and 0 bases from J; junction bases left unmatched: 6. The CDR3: CASSPRLAVSTDTQYF. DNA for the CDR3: TGTGCCAGCAGCCCCCGACTAGCGGTTAGCACAGATACGCAGTATTTT.

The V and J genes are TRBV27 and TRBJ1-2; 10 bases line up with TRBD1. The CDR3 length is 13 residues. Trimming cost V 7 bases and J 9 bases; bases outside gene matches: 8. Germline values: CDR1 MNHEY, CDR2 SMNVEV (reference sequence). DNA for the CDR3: TGTGCCAGCACTGACAGGGGGCGATTGAGCTACACCTTC. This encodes CASTDRGRLSYTF.

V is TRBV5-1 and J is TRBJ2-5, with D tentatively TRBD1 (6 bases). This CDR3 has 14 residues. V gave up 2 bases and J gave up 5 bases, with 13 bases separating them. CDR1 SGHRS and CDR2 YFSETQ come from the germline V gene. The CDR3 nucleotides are TGCGCCAGCAGCTTCGACAGGTCCGTCGAGACCCAGTACTTC. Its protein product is CASSFDRSVETQYF.

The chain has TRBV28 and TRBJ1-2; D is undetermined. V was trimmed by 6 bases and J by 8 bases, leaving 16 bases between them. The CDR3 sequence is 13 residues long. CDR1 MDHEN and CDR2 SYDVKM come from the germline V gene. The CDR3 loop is CASSLGSLIGYTF. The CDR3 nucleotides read TGTGCCAGCAGCCTCGGGTCCTTGATAGGCTACACCTTC.